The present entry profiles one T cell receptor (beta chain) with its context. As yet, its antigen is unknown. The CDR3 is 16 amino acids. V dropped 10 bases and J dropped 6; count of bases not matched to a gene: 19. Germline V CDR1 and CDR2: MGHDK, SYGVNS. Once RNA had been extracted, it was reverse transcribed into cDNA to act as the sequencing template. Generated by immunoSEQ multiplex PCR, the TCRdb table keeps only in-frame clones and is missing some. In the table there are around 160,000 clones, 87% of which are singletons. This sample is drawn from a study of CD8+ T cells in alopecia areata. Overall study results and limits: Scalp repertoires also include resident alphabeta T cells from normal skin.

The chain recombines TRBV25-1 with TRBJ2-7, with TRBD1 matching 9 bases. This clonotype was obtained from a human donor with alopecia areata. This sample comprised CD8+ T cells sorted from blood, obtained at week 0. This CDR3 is CATTPLSGTGLGEQYF. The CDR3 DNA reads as TGTGCCACCACCCCCCTCTCCGGGACAGGGTTAGGCGAGCAGTACTTC.